The present T cell receptor (beta chain) was sequenced within a study of quantifying T cell responses using KT2 cells. Background on the study: RNA was reverse transcribed with TCR alpha and beta constant-region primers.

The cDNA 3' end received a ligated oligonucleotide with a UMI. First-round PCR used 4 to 5 cycles and beta primers RC1.1 and RC1.2 covering TRBC1 and TRBC2. One entry per CDR3 protein, called by TCRdb with MiXCR from the UMI-ligation and nested PCR reads. The sample has about 32,000 distinct CDR3 sequences; 7.3% are singletons. About this clonotype: What it recognizes is unknown.

Whole-study findings and limits: Even the lowest spike-in, about one KT2 cell per 100,000 PBMC, yielded detectable KT2 sequences.

The CDR3 runs 13 residues. Germline assignment: CDR1 SNHLY and CDR2 FYNNEI. Deletions cut 7 bases from V and 2 bases from J, with 9 bases between. This sequence originates from a human donor. The genes are TRBV2 and TRBJ1-5; D ambiguous. The specimen was PBMCs spiked with cells of the T cell clone KT2. The CDR3 nucleotides are TGTGCCAGCAACGTGGAGGGCAATCAGCCCCAGCATTTT. It codes for CASNVEGNQPQHF.